These 3 T cell receptor beta chains came from one sample sequenced in a study of identical twins (dated by TCRdb to about 2016). Library preparation was by 5' RACE. The listed sequencing device is Illumina HiSeq 2000. TCRdb passed the public sequencing reads through fastp at Q25 and MiXCR, retaining productive beta sequences. For every CDR3 protein sequence, its rows merge into one entry that carries the most common genes and DNA. The sample table records 450,000 to 650,000 distinct CDR3 sequences; 13% to 15% of these occur just once. Together, the top ten hold 0.44% of the sample. These data were also reused for a study on yellow fever vaccine responses in identical twins.

The material sequenced was CD4+ T cells sorted from blood. These receptors all stem from a woman aged 18-35 years in good health.

This clonotype was seen many times. V is TRBV6-1 and J is TRBJ2-2, with 9 positions matching TRBD1. The CDR3 consists of 13 residues. Trimming removed 5 bases from V and 6 bases from J; junction bases left unmatched: 1. Looked up from germline, CDR1 is MNHNS and CDR2 is SASEGT. CDR3 residues: CASSRQGAGELFF. Here the CDR3 DNA reads TGTGCCAGCAGTCGACAGGGGGCCGGGGAGCTGTTTTTT.

This clonotype was seen a few times. The chain uses TRBV6-5 and TRBJ2-3; 9 positions match TRBD1. There are 14 residues in the CDR3. Germline CDR1 and CDR2: MNHEY and SVGAGI. J lost 3 bases, V lost 4 bases, and 2 bases had no gene match. The CDR3 DNA sequence: TGTGCCAGCAGTTGGACAGGGGCGACAGATACGCAGTATTTT. Residues: CASSWTGATDTQYF.

The chain joins TRBV3-1 to TRBJ1-2; no reliable D call. Germline lookup yields CDR1 LGHDT and CDR2 YNNKEL (reference sequence). This CDR3 contains 13 residues. V was clipped by 2 bases and J by 2 bases, with 6 bases between them. DNA for the CDR3: TGTGCCAGCAGCCAACGCGGAAACTATGGCTACACCTTC. Amino acids: CASSQRGNYGYTF.